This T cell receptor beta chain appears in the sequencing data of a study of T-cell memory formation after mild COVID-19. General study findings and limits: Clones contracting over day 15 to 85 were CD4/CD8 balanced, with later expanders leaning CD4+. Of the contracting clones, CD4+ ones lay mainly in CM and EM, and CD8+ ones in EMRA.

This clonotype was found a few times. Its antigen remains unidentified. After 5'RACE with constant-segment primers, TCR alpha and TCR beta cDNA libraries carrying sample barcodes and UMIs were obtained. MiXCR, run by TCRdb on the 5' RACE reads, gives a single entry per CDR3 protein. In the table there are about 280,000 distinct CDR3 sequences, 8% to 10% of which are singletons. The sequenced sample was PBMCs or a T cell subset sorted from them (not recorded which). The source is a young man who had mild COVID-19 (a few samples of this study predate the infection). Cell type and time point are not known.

The CDR3 DNA reads as TGTGCCAGCAATCCAGCGGGGGATAATTCACCCCTCCACTTT. It encodes CASNPAGDNSPLHF. V is TRBV6-5 and J is TRBJ1-6, with D possibly being TRBD1 (5 bases). V was trimmed by 7 bases and J by 5 bases, leaving 12 bases between them. This CDR3 is 14 amino acids long. Germline V CDR1 and CDR2: MNHEY, SVGAGI.